This paragraph covers one T cell receptor (beta chain) sequence. These data are taken from a study of blood T cell repertoires in COVID-19. Study context: From the United States, Italy and Spain came samples of acute and convalescent COVID-19. Sources were T cells, B-cell-depleted T cells, or PBMCs; the material itself was cDNA or gDNA.

Original processing notes: Reference gene primer amplification gave nucleated cell count estimates. The data were produced by immunoSEQ multiplex PCR, yet TCRdb's version contains in-frame clones alone and is incomplete. V, J and clone size are taken as reported in that table, and D and trimming were inferred from the DNA itself. The sample includes 85,000 to 130,000 clones, approximately 86% of them seen just once. CDR1 and CDR2 from the germline V gene are KGHSH and LQKENI. With V trimmed by 4 bases and J by 4 bases, 8 bases remained unmatched. The CDR3 runs 15 residues. The J gene is TRBJ1-1, the V gene TRBV18; TRBD1 matches at 8 bases. This clonotype originated in an older woman with acute or convalescent COVID-19. The specimen sequenced was peripheral blood. The CDR3 coding sequence is TGTGCCAGCTCACACCAGGGGGCGCGGGGCACTGAAGCTTTCTTT. It yields the protein CASSHQGARGTEAFF.